This TCR beta chain was recovered during a study of monozygotic twins with inflammatory bowel disease. Findings and caveats of the study: IBD patients shared fewer clonotypes with other individuals than healthy twins, especially patients with disease activity signs.

The CDR3 contains 17 residues. Germline-derived CDR1 and CDR2 are LNHDA and SQIVND (reference sequence). Comments on this clonotype: Its antigen is not known.

UMIs were attached via template switching, each with a 6-nucleotide sample barcode. With the 5' RACE reads reprocessed, TCRdb shows one record per CDR3 protein and no DNA. This repertoire comprises under 200,000 distinct CDR3 sequences; its ten largest clones make up over 2.5%. V gene TRBV19 combines with J gene TRBJ2-7; TCRdb's D gene call, TRBD2, goes unchecked for lack of DNA. The source of this sequence is a human donor with ulcerative colitis or Crohn's disease, or a healthy co-twin of an affected twin (not recorded which). The sample taken for sequencing was blood. This CDR3 is CASSLSRLAGATDEQYF.